This TCR beta chain was profiled in a study of cytomegalovirus exposure and HLA in healthy donors. Regarding the study as a whole: Some highly shared sequence variants likely arose as a pipeline artifact. Prediction of most subjects' HLA-A and HLA-B alleles by TCR beta sequences was reportedly accurate. Later analysis associated a missense DCLRE1C variant with TCR beta V- and J-gene trimming.

Donors consisted of healthy bone marrow donors. Primers: 60 Vbeta forward and 13 Jbeta reverse. Profiled with immunoSEQ multiplex PCR; TCRdb holds only in-frame clones, not every one. Of 130,000 or so clones listed, 65% to 80% were seen once; the top ten hold approximately 1.5%. V trimming: 7 bases; J trimming: 0 bases; junction bases outside the gene matches: 3. From germline, CDR1 is MNHNS and CDR2 SASEGT. The CDR3 extends over 15 amino acids. Remarks on this clone: The antigen remains unidentified.

This chain joins TRBV6-1 and TRBJ2-2; 9 nucleotides line up with TRBD1. Sequencing used PBMCs. This clonotype originated in a woman between 18 and 30 years old in good health and CMV-seronegative. The CDR3 is CASMRQGANTGELFF. DNA for the CDR3: TGTGCCAGCATGAGACAGGGGGCGAACACCGGGGAGCTGTTTTTT.